Below, 14 T cell receptor beta chains from the same sample are listed, as sequenced in a study of shared clonotypes between healthy human individuals. Produced via immunoSEQ multiplex PCR; TCRdb's table is partial and in-frame only. The table includes roughly 2.6 million clones, approximately 92% detected once. Sequencing was done on a sample of naive CD4+ T cells sorted from blood. The subset: CD45RA+ positively selected. The source of these receptors is a man younger than 35 in good health.

The rearrangement links TRBV30 to TRBJ1-4; TRBD1 matches at 7 bases. This CDR3 contains 18 residues. V lost 3 bases and J lost 0; bases outside the gene matches: 13. The V gene's germline CDR1 is GTSNPN and CDR2 SVGIG (reference sequence). CDR3: CAWRAGTALGATNEKLFF. CDR3 sequence (DNA): TGTGCCTGGAGGGCAGGGACAGCGCTTGGGGCAACTAATGAAAAACTGTTTTTT.

The chain employs TRBV7-2 and TRBJ1-6; D ambiguous. Trimming took off 0 bases at V and 14 bases at J, with 14 bases between the two ends. The CDR3 is 14 residues long. Per germline, CDR1 SGHTA and CDR2 FQGNSA. The CDR3 loop reads CASSLARGNGALHF. Here the CDR3 DNA reads TGTGCCAGCAGCTTAGCCCGGGGAAACGGGGCCCTCCACTTT.

On this clone: The identical CDR3 is also encoded by other nucleotide sequences in the sample. This chain joins TRBV18 and TRBJ2-5, with 9 nucleotides matching TRBD2. This CDR3 contains 14 residues. Germline V gene data show CDR1 as KGHSH and CDR2 as LQKENI. Losses at the gene ends were 3 bases for V and 1 base for J; bases not matched to a gene: 0. CDR3: CASSPGLAQETQYF. The CDR3 DNA is TGTGCCAGCTCACCGGGACTAGCCCAAGAGACCCAGTACTTC. The full variable domain, rest sourced from reference TRBV18 and TRBJ2-5, is NAGVMQNPRHLVRRRGQEARLRCSPMKGHSHVYWYRQLPEEGLKFMVYLQKENIIDESGMPKERFSAEFPKEGPSILRIQQVVRGDSAAYFCASSPGLAQETQYFGPGTRLLVL.

J is TRBJ2-3 and V is TRBV7-2; TRBD1 aligns across 9 bases. With V trimmed by 1 base and J by 4 bases, 3 bases remained unmatched. Germline V gene sequence: CDR1 SGHTA, CDR2 FQGNSA. The CDR3 is 15 residues long. DNA of the CDR3: TGTGCCAGCAGCTTAGGGGGACAGGGCGCAGATACGCAGTATTTT. Encoded protein: CASSLGGQGADTQYF.

Concerning this clone: In the same sample, other DNA sequences code for this CDR3. The CDR3 DNA sequence: TGTGCCAGCTCACCGACGACAGGGGGCTACGAGCAGTACTTC. Translated: CASSPTTGGYEQYF. The chain recombines TRBV18 with TRBJ2-7, with TRBD1 matching over 9 bases. With 3 bases clipped from V and 3 bases from J, the junction kept 3 bases outside the gene matches. CDR3 length: 14 amino acids. Germline CDR1 and CDR2: KGHSH and LQKENI.

This chain connects TRBV5-1 to TRBJ2-3; 11 bases map to TRBD1. V lost 3 bases and J lost 2; bases outside the gene matches: 2. The length of the CDR3 is 15 residues. Germline lookup yields CDR1 SGHRS and CDR2 YFSETQ. CDR3 loop: CASSYGQGATDTQYF. The CDR3 DNA reads as TGCGCCAGCAGCTATGGACAGGGGGCCACAGATACGCAGTATTTT.

The V gene is TRBV10-1, the J gene TRBJ2-1; 7 positions agree with TRBD2. V shed 7 bases, J shed 1 base, and the junction held 10 bases outside the gene matches. There are 16 residues in the CDR3. Per the germline V gene, CDR1 is WNHNN and CDR2 is SYGVQD (reference sequence). CDR3 amino acids: CASNGDSGGSYNEQFF. The DNA for the CDR3 is TGCGCCAGCAACGGGGACTCCGGGGGGTCCTACAATGAGCAGTTCTTC.

The chain uses TRBV11-3 and TRBJ2-5; D possibly corresponds to TRBD1 (6 bases). The V end was cut by 4 bases, the J end by 2 bases, with 14 bases between. This CDR3 is 15 amino acids long. Per the germline V gene, CDR1 is SGHNT and CDR2 is YENEEA. The DNA of the CDR3 is TGTGCCAGCAGCTCCCGGGGCCAGGGGCAAGAGACCCAGTACTTC. Its translation is CASSSRGQGQETQYF. Complete variable domain (other parts from reference TRBV11-3 and TRBJ2-5): EAGVVQSPRYKIIEKKQPVAFWCNPISGHNTLYWYLQNLGQGPELLIRYENEEAVDDSQLPKDRFSAERLKGVDSTLKIQPAELGDSAVYLCASSSRGQGQETQYFGPGTRLLVL.

This rearrangement joins TRBV5-6 to TRBJ2-2, with D possibly being TRBD2 (7 bases). The germline V gene has CDR1 SGHDT and CDR2 YYEEEE. V lost 1 base, J lost 2 bases, and 15 bases lay in between. The CDR3 is 17 amino acids. The CDR3 nucleotides are TGTGCCAGCAGCTTGTACGGGGGGCTGGGAAACACCGGGGAGCTGTTTTTT. Its protein product is CASSLYGGLGNTGELFF.

The chain couples TRBV12-5 to TRBJ2-3; the D gene is possibly TRBD2 (6 bases). The CDR3 runs 13 residues. Trimming left V 6 bases short and J 5 bases short, with 12 bases between. In germline, CDR1 is LGHNT, CDR2 FRNRAP. The CDR3 region has the DNA TGTGCTAGTGGCCCCATGGGAGGAGATACGCAGTATTTT. It yields the protein CASGPMGGDTQYF.

The genes are TRBV5-1 and TRBJ1-6, with D possibly being TRBD1 (5 bases). V lost 4 bases to trimming and J lost 7 bases, with 9 bases between them. Germline V gene sequence: CDR1 SGHRS, CDR2 YFSETQ. The CDR3 contains 13 residues. Here the CDR3 reads CASSPRQNSPLHF. CDR3 in DNA: TGCGCCAGCAGCCCTCGACAGAATTCACCCCTCCACTTT.

V is TRBV10-3 and J is TRBJ2-3, with TRBD2 identical over 12 bases. CDR3 size: 18 residues. Germline assignment: CDR1 ENHRY and CDR2 SYGVKD. Trimming removed 6 bases from V and 3 bases from J; junction bases left unmatched: 13. The CDR3 sequence: CAISMTSGSSFGTDTQYF. CDR3 nucleotide sequence: TGTGCCATCAGCATGACTAGCGGGAGTTCATTTGGGACAGATACGCAGTATTTT.

This clone was counted once. This rearrangement joins TRBV9 to TRBJ2-5; 12 bases agree with TRBD1. V was clipped by 3 bases and J by 5 bases; unmatched bases: 5. The CDR3 is 15 amino acids. Germline CDR1 reads SGDLS; CDR2 reads YYNGEE. CDR3 region: CASSAGTGGWETQYF. In DNA form, the CDR3 reads TGTGCCAGCAGCGCCGGGACAGGGGGCTGGGAGACCCAGTACTTC.

V usage is TRBV7-2 and J usage is TRBJ2-3; D unclear. The germline gives CDR1 SGHTA, CDR2 FQGNSA. Trimming pared 4 bases from V and 6 bases from J, leaving 17 bases between. The CDR3 runs 15 residues. In nucleotides, the CDR3 is TGTGCCAGCAGCTACCCTGGTCTGGGCGCGGATACGCAGTATTTT. This translates into CASSYPGLGADTQYF. The full variable domain, in which reference TRBV7-2 and TRBJ2-3 provide the parts outside the CDR3, is GAGVSQSPSNKVTEKGKDVELRCDPISGHTALYWYRQSLGQGLEFLIYFQGNSAPDKSGLPSDRFSAERTGGSVSTLTIQRTQQEDSAVYLCASSYPGLGADTQYFGPGTRLTVL.